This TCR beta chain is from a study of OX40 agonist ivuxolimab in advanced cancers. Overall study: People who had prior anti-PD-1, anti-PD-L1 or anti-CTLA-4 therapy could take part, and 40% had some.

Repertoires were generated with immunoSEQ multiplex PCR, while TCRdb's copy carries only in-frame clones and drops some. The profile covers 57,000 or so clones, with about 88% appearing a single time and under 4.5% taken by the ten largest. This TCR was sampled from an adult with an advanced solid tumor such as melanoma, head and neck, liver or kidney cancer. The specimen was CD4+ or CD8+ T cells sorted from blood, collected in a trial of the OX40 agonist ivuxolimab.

The CDR3 DNA reads TGTGCCTGGAGCGCGGGCGGGGAGCTGTTTTTT. This translates into CAWSAGGELFF. This rearrangement joins TRBV30 to TRBJ2-2; maybe TRBD2 (5 bases). The V and J ends lost 3 bases and 7 bases respectively, with 6 bases between them. This CDR3 has 11 residues. The germline V gene has CDR1 GTSNPN and CDR2 SVGIG (reference sequence).